This T cell receptor beta chain originates from a study of T cells after yellow fever vaccination. TCRdb redid the calling of the 5' RACE reads with MiXCR, one entry per CDR3 protein. The data contain around 590,000 distinct CDR3 sequences, roughly an eighth of them seen just once; the ten biggest clones take up around 14%. Germline CDR1 is MNHNS and CDR2 is SASEGT. The CDR3 runs 17 residues. The trim removed 3 bases at V and 8 bases at J, leaving 10 bases unmatched. V gene TRBV6-1 combines with J gene TRBJ2-1, with 13 bases that match TRBD2. This sample comprised PBMCs, obtained on the day of the yellow fever booster vaccination. The sequence was collected from a man aged 25-40 years who received the YFV17D yellow fever vaccine. The CDR3 loop is CASSEYWTSGRMDEQFF. The CDR3 DNA reads as TGTGCCAGCAGTGAGTATTGGACTAGCGGGAGAATGGATGAGCAGTTCTTC.